Listed below are T cell receptor beta chains from one sample, sequenced in a study of cytomegalovirus exposure and HLA in healthy donors. Clones were sequenced by immunoSEQ multiplex PCR, and TCRdb holds only the in-frame ones, with some missing. The table records 250,000 to 400,000 clones, 70% to 90% of them present only once. The specimen sequenced was PBMCs. All receptors come from a man in his thirties or forties in good health and CMV-seronegative. Both conserved end residues are part of each CDR3. Fields, in order: J gene, V gene, clone size, D gene, CDR3 DNA, CDR3 protein. The D gene is left open where the match is weak. The size field is filled for only some rows; it gives once, few, many or a size class.

J: TRBJ2-2; V: TRBV7-2; size: once; D: -; DNA: TGTGCCAGCAGCTCTACCGGGGAGCTGTTTTTT; CDR3: CASSSTGELFF
J: TRBJ1-2; V: TRBV5-1; size: once; D: -; DNA: TGCGCCAGCAGTCTGGGGCAGAACTATGGCTACACCTTC; CDR3: CASSLGQNYGYTF
J: TRBJ2-3; V: TRBV5-8; size: -; D: -; DNA: TGTGCCAGCAACCCTCGGGGGGACACACAGTATTTT; CDR3: CASNPRGDTQYF
J: TRBJ2-7; V: TRBV7-2; size: -; D: -; DNA: TGTGCCAGCAGCTTAGGGCTGGCGGTTGCCTACGAGCAGTACTTC; CDR3: CASSLGLAVAYEQYF
J: TRBJ2-2; V: TRBV25-1; size: -; D: TRBD1; DNA: TGTGCCAGCTCTAAGCGACAGGGGAACACCGGGGAGCTGTTTTTT; CDR3: CASSKRQGNTGELFF
J: TRBJ1-5; V: TRBV19; size: -; D: -; DNA: TGTGCCAGTAGTACCCCCCGGACAGTTAGCAATCAGCCCCAGCATTTT; CDR3: CASSTPRTVSNQPQHF
J: TRBJ1-1; V: TRBV6-4; size: -; D: -; DNA: TGTGCCAGCAGTGACTCGCGACAGGACATGAACACTGAAGCTTTCTTT; CDR3: CASSDSRQDMNTEAFF
J: TRBJ2-5; V: TRBV5-4; size: -; D: TRBD2; DNA: TGTGCCAGCAGCTCGAAAGGACTAGCGGGAATCGAAGAGACCCAGTACTTC; CDR3: CASSSKGLAGIEETQYF
J: TRBJ2-1; V: TRBV27; size: -; D: -; DNA: TGTGCCAGCAGTTTCCTCGGGGAGAAGAATGAGCAGTTCTTC; CDR3: CASSFLGEKNEQFF
J: TRBJ2-7; V: TRBV11-2; size: once; D: TRBD2; DNA: TGTGCCAGCAGCCCCCTATTAGCGGGGGCATACGAGCAGTACTTC; CDR3: CASSPLLAGAYEQYF
J: TRBJ1-2; V: TRBV5-1; size: -; D: -; DNA: TGCGCCAGCAGCCTAGCTAACTATGGCTACACCTTC; CDR3: CASSLANYGYTF
J: TRBJ1-1; V: TRBV12-5; size: -; D: -; DNA: TGTGCTAGTGGTTCTCGGGGTAACACTGAAGCTTTCTTT; CDR3: CASGSRGNTEAFF
J: TRBJ2-5; V: TRBV5-8; size: -; D: TRBD1; DNA: TGTGCCAGCAGCATCGGACAGGTGGAGACCCAGTACTTC; CDR3: CASSIGQVETQYF
J: TRBJ2-3; V: TRBV27; size: once; D: TRBD2; DNA: TGTGCCAGCAGTTTAATGGGCGGGGGGTATACGCAGTATTTT; CDR3: CASSLMGGGYTQYF
J: TRBJ1-2; V: TRBV28; size: -; D: TRBD1; DNA: TGTGCCAGCAGTTGGACAGGGGTTACCTATGGCTACACCTTC; CDR3: CASSWTGVTYGYTF
J: TRBJ1-3; V: TRBV5-1; size: -; D: -; DNA: TGCGCCAGCAGCTTGGGGGGCCCCCAGGGAAGCTCTGGAAACACCATATATTTT; CDR3: CASSLGGPQGSSGNTIYF
J: TRBJ1-5; V: TRBV29-1; size: -; D: -; DNA: TGCAGCGTGGGCGGGCCAGATTATCAGCCCCAGCATTTT; CDR3: CSVGGPDYQPQHF
J: TRBJ2-3; V: TRBV27; size: -; D: TRBD2; DNA: TGTGCCAGCAGCTCTAGCGGGGGGGCTGTTCGGTTCACAGATACGCAGTATTTT; CDR3: CASSSSGGAVRFTDTQYF
J: TRBJ2-7; V: TRBV10-3; size: -; D: TRBD1; DNA: TGTGCCATCAGACAGGGGGCAGGGGAGCAGTACTTC; CDR3: CAIRQGAGEQYF
J: TRBJ2-3; V: TRBV15; size: -; D: -; DNA: TGTGCCACCAGCAATAGACAGAGCACAGATACGCAGTATTTT; CDR3: CATSNRQSTDTQYF